This T cell receptor (beta chain) was identified in a study of technical replicates of blood from a handful of donors. The CDR3 is 15 amino acids. Trimming removed 2 bases at V and 3 bases at J, with 11 bases between. Per the germline V gene, CDR1 is SEHNR and CDR2 is FQNEAQ (reference sequence). Here immunoSEQ multiplex PCR was the method, and the copy in TCRdb shows in-frame clones only, minus some. Among around 76,000 clones listed, around 90% were seen once. This clone was counted once. The rearrangement joins TRBV7-9 to TRBJ1-5; D is perhaps TRBD1 (6 bases). The TCR originated in a human donor in good health. Sequenced: T cells isolated from PBMCs. The CDR3 spells CASSLTGSDNQPQHF. CDR3 nucleotide sequence: TGTGCCAGCAGCTTAACAGGGTCCGACAATCAGCCCCAGCATTTT.